This record covers a single TCR beta chain. What it binds is not known. Mismatch with germline at one junction end may stem from a read error. This sample was taken from a study of shared clonotypes between healthy human individuals. Study-wide results and caveats: Clonotypes shared by all four sorted-subset donors had higher generation probabilities than non-shared clonotypes.

Deep-level settings were used for running the assay. The table came from immunoSEQ multiplex PCR; TCRdb's copy has only in-frame clones and leaves some out. Of about 1 million clones listed, around 74% were seen once; the top ten hold about 1.5%. The CDR3 is made up of 14 amino acids. All donors were Caucasian adults living in Nashville, Tennessee. Partitioning of CD4+ cells yielded a CD45RA+ naive subset and a CD45RA-negative memory subset. Sequencing input: memory CD4+ T cells sorted from blood. The subset here: CD45RA-negative fraction. This receptor was obtained from a man in his late teens or twenties in good health. The gene calls are TRBV5-3 and TRBJ1-2; D is undetermined. TRBV5-3 is treated as an ORF (open reading frame) with a function not yet certain. In DNA, the CDR3 is TGTGCCAGCAGCTTGCCCCCGCAGCGAGATGGCTACACCTTC. Residues: CASSLPPQRDGYTF.